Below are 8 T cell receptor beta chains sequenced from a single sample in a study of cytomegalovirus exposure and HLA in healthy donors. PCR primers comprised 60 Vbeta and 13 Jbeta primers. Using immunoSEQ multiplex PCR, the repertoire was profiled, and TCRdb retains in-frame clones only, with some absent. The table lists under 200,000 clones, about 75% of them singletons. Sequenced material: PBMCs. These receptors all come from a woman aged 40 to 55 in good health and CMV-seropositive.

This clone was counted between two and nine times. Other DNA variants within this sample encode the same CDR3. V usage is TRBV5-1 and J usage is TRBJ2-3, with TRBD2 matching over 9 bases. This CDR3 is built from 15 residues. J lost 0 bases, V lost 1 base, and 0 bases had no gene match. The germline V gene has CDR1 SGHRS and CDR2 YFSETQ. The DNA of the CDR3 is TGCGCCAGCAGCTTGACTAGCGGGAGCACAGATACGCAGTATTTT. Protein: CASSLTSGSTDTQYF.

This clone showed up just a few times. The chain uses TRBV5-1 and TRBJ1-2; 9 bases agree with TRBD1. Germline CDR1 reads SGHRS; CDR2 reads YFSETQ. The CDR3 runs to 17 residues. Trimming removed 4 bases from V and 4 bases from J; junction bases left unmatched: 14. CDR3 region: CASSIGGTGFDGYGYTF. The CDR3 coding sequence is TGCGCCAGCAGCATCGGAGGGACAGGGTTCGACGGCTATGGCTACACCTTC.

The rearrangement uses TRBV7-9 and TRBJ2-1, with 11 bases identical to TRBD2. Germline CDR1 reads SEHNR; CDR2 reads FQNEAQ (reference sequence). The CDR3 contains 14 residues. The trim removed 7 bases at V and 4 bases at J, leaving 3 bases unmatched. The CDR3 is CASTTSGGYNEQFF. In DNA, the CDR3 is TGTGCCAGCACCACTAGCGGGGGATACAATGAGCAGTTCTTC.

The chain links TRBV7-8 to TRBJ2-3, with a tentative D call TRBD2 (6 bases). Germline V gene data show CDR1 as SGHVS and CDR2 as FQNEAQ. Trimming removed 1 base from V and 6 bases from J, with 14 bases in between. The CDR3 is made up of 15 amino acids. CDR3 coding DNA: TGTGCCAGCAGCTTAGATTGGAGGGCAACGGATACGCAGTATTTT. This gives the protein CASSLDWRATDTQYF.

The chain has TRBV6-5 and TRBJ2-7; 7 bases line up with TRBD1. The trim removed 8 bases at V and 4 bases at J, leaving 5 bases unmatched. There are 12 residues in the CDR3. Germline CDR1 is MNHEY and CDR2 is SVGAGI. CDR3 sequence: CASGWTGYEQYF. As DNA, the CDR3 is TGTGCCAGCGGGTGGACAGGTTACGAGCAGTACTTC.

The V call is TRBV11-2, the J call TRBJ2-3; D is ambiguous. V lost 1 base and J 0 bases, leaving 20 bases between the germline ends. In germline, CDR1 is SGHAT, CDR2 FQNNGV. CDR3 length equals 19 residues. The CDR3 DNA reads TGTGCCAGCAGCTTAGCTAGGTTATTGCGGAAGTCTAGCACAGATACGCAGTATTTT. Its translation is CASSLARLLRKSSTDTQYF.

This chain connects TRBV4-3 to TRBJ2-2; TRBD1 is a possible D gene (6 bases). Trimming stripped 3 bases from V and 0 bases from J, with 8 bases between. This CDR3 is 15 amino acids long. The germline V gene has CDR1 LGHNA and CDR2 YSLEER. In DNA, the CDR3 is TGCGCCAGCAGCCAGGGGGACACGAACACCGGGGAGCTGTTTTTT. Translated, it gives CASSQGDTNTGELFF.

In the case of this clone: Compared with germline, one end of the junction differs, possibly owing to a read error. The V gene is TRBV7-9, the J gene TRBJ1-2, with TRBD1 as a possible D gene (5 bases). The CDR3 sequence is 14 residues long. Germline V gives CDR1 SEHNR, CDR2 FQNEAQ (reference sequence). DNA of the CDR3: TGTTCCAGCAGCTTACCCCCAGGGAATCAAGGCTACACCTTC. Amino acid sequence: CSSSLPPGNQGYTF.